This TCR beta chain was sequenced during a study of blood T cell repertoires in COVID-19. Across the whole study: Samples of COVID-19 (acute and convalescent) were obtained from the United States, Italy and Spain.

The CDR3 contains 14 residues. Germline-derived CDR1 and CDR2 are SEHNR and FQNEAQ (reference sequence). The V and J ends lost 4 bases and 8 bases respectively, with 14 bases between them. Original data processing: The assay estimated nucleated cells by amplifying reference gene primers. Some clones are missing from TCRdb's copy, which holds only in-frame ones; the method was immunoSEQ multiplex PCR. D and trimming come from the DNA, and the V and J calls and clone size come from that table. The sample shows about 260,000 clones, under 90% of them seen only once. This TCR derives from a man aged 60 to 75 with acute or convalescent COVID-19. The chain recombines TRBV7-9 with TRBJ1-4; D is undetermined. Specimen: peripheral blood. CDR3 bases: TGTGCCAGCAGCTCAAGAGGGTCAAGGGAAAAACTGTTTTTT. Translated: CASSSRGSREKLFF.